The present entry profiles one T cell receptor beta chain with its context. Its antigen is unknown. No base-level quality is on record; no much larger clone is a single base apart. TCRbeta CDR3 regions were amplified from genomic DNA by means of the immunoSEQ Assay, a bias-controlled multiplex PCR. The original pipeline was this. The number of nucleated cells in each sample was estimated by amplification of reference gene primers within the assay. To quantify the absolute abundance of each unique TCRbeta CDR3 rearrangement, sequence reads were collapsed and filtered. For each sample, productive Simpson clonality was calculated as the square root of Simpson's diversity index over productive rearrangements. Imported from immuneACCESS, the table was reduced by TCRdb to in-frame sequences with V and J called. These copies leave out some clones; in studies compared against another copy, an unresolved V gene accounts for under half, and the cause of the remainder is not known. V, J and clone size were drawn from that table, and D and trimming were deduced from the DNA. Across this sample there are 210,000 or so clones, with approximately 91% seen only once. Clones ranked in the top ten supply 4% to 5.5% of the sample.

The collaborating institutions used their own protocols to collect whole blood in K2EDTA tubes. Collaborator samples were shipped for TCRbeta analysis as frozen whole blood, isolated PBMCs, or DNA extracted from either sample type. The sample belongs to a study of blood T cell repertoires in COVID-19 (dated by TCRdb to the early 2020s). For context, the study as a whole: The collaborator samples originated in the United States, Italy and Spain and spanned the acute and convalescent phases of COVID-19. The samples were drawn from two sources: the first 160 participants of the ongoing ImmuneRACE study, and fewer than 1,500 subjects contributed by 6 global collaborators. The material from the prospective study consisted of cDNA or gDNA derived from T cells, B-cell-depleted T cells, or PBMCs. Subjects who had been exposed to COVID-19, were actively infected with it, or had recovered from it provided the deeply sampled blood TCRbeta repertoires that made up the dataset. HLA class I and class II types, where available, came from metadata supplied by the sample provider rather than from assay-based typing. A de-identified subject ID, COVID-19 status, age in years and sex were almost always included in the sample metadata. A freely available public database, intended as a resource for researchers studying the immune response to SARS-CoV-2, is where the repertoires were released.

The CDR3 runs 14 residues from the cysteine to the phenylalanine. Just CDR3 DNA is preserved here, 42 bases in frame from base 1. At the junction V is shortened by 5 bases and J by 0 bases, with 10 bases in between. CDR1 MNHEY and CDR2 SVGEGT are derived from the germline V gene. Broad study findings and their caveats: Clinical and demographic metadata were provided uncurated, with the amount varying by source and participant.

The chain is assembled from TRBV6-2 or TRBV6-3 and TRBJ1-2, with TRBD1 as a weak D call on 5 bases. Sequencing used peripheral blood. The receptor comes from a woman aged 40 to 50 with acute or convalescent COVID-19. The DNA sequence reads TGTGCCAGCAGTCCGGGGGACTCTAACTATGGCTACACCTTC. It encodes CASSPGDSNYGYTF.